A selection of T cell receptor beta chains follows, all from one sample in a study of blood T cell repertoires in COVID-19. Generated by immunoSEQ multiplex PCR, the TCRdb table keeps only in-frame clones and is missing some. The table includes 200,000 to 300,000 clones, roughly 86% detected once. The specimen sequenced was peripheral blood. The receptors here all came from a man aged 50 to 59 with acute or convalescent COVID-19. CDR3s include the opening cysteine and the closing phenylalanine or tryptophan. The order of the fields is V gene, clone size, J gene, D gene, CDR3 DNA, CDR3 protein. D genes are given only for firm matches. Where a row states a size, it is once, few, many or the class of an expanded clone; other rows omit it.

>TRBV27|NA|TRBJ2-7|TRBD2
TGTGCCAGCAGTTTAGCGCCTAGCGGGAACTACGAGCAGTACTTC
CASSLAPSGNYEQYF
>TRBV5-4|NA|TRBJ1-2|TRBD1
TGTGCCAGCAGCCCAAACGGACAGGGAACGAGAAACTATGGCTACACCTTC
CASSPNGQGTRNYGYTF
>TRBV24-1|once|TRBJ1-1|TRBD1
TGTGCCACCAGTGACTCAGGACAGGGGGTGACCACTGAAGCTTTCTTT
CATSDSGQGVTTEAFF
>TRBV14|NA|TRBJ2-5|NA
TGTGCCAGCAGCCAAGGTAGTTGGGAGACCCAGTACTTC
CASSQGSWETQYF
>TRBV12-3/TRBV12-4|NA|TRBJ2-3|NA
TGTGCCAGCAGTTTCCAGTCCCCCGATACGCAGTATTTT
CASSFQSPDTQYF
>TRBV23-1|NA|TRBJ2-7|TRBD2
TGCGCCAGCACCCCTTCGGGGGGGGCGGACTACGAGCAGTACTTC
CASTPSGGADYEQYF
>TRBV25-1|NA|TRBJ2-7|TRBD1
TGTGCCAGCAGTGATTCTCCGGGACAGGGTACCTACGAGCAGTACTTC
CASSDSPGQGTYEQYF
>TRBV9|few|TRBJ2-7|TRBD2
TGTGCCAGCAGCGCCCATCCGACTAGCGGGAGGGCCCAGCAGTACTTC
CASSAHPTSGRAQQYF
>TRBV4-2|once|TRBJ1-2|NA
TGTGCCAGCAGCCAAGAAGCAGGGGAAATCGACTATGGCTACACCTTC
CASSQEAGEIDYGYTF
>TRBV11-3|NA|TRBJ2-5|TRBD2
TGTGCCAGCAGCTTCGAAGGGCGGGAGCAAGAGACCCAGTACTTC
CASSFEGREQETQYF
>TRBV28|NA|TRBJ1-5|NA
TGTGCCAGCAGTTTATTTGGGGGCGGTCAGCCCCAGCATTTT
CASSLFGGGQPQHF
>TRBV21-1|NA|TRBJ1-2|NA
TGTGCCAGCAGCAAAGAGGGCAGGGGAAACTATGGCTACACCTTC
CASSKEGRGNYGYTF
>TRBV6-2/TRBV6-3|NA|TRBJ1-5|TRBD1
TGTGCCAGCAGTTCCGGGACAGGGAAAGCGGATCAGCCCCAGCATTTT
CASSSGTGKADQPQHF
>TRBV9|NA|TRBJ1-4|NA
TGTGCCAGCATCGCCTTTAGGGGATTGGCTAATGAAAAACTGTTTTTT
CASIAFRGLANEKLFF
>TRBV19|NA|TRBJ2-1|TRBD2
TGTGCCAGTAGTCATGCAGCGGGATGGCACAATGAGCAGTTCTTC
CASSHAAGWHNEQFF
>TRBV11-3|NA|TRBJ1-1|NA
TGTGCCAGCAGCCCTCGAGTACGGAGCTCTGAAGCTTTCTTT
CASSPRVRSSEAFF
>TRBV6-5|once|TRBJ1-2|NA
TGTGCCAGCAACGAACTTGACAGGACTTATGGCTACACCTTC
CASNELDRTYGYTF
>TRBV25-1|NA|TRBJ1-5|NA
TGTGCCAGCAGTGAAGGACAATATAGCAATCAGCCCCAGCATTTT
CASSEGQYSNQPQHF
>TRBV4-1|few|TRBJ1-5|NA
TGCGCCAGCAGCCAAGATCCGGGGAAAATCCTTAATCAGCCCCAGCATTTT
CASSQDPGKILNQPQHF
>TRBV6-5|NA|TRBJ1-3|NA
TGTGCCAGCAGTACCGACAGGAAACAAGGAAACACCATATATTTT
CASSTDRKQGNTIYF
>TRBV14|many|TRBJ2-3|NA
TGTGCCAGCAGCTTCCTTAGCACAGATACGCAGTATTTT
CASSFLSTDTQYF
>TRBV12-3/TRBV12-4|NA|TRBJ1-4|NA
TGTGCCAGCAGTTTAGCCCGGGGGGGACTGTTTTTT
CASSLARGGLFF
>TRBV6-6|few|TRBJ1-6|NA
TGTGCCAGCAGTTACCCCGGACAGCCTAATTCACCCCTCCACTTT
CASSYPGQPNSPLHF
>TRBV6-5|NA|TRBJ2-7|NA
TGTGCCAGCAGTTACTCGGGAGATTTCGAGCAGTACTTC
CASSYSGDFEQYF
>TRBV7-7|NA|TRBJ2-2|TRBD2
TGTGCTAGCAGCCCTTCCGGGACTAGCGGGGGGATCACCGGGGAGCTGTTTTTT
CASSPSGTSGGITGELFF
>TRBV2|NA|TRBJ2-7|NA
TGTGCCCTGAGTACAGGGACCGAGCAGTACTTC
CALSTGTEQYF
>TRBV19|NA|TRBJ1-5|TRBD1
TGTGCCAGTAGTGATGACAGGGGGGGGAATCAGCCCCAGCATTTT
CASSDDRGGNQPQHF
>TRBV11-3|NA|TRBJ2-3|TRBD2
TGTGCCAGCAGCTTAACTAGCGGATATAGCACAGATACGCAGTATTTT
CASSLTSGYSTDTQYF
>TRBV7-8|NA|TRBJ1-2|TRBD1
TGTGCCAGCAGCTTAGGGACAGGGGGTCACTATGGCTACACCTTC
CASSLGTGGHYGYTF
>TRBV10-3|NA|TRBJ2-2|TRBD2
TGTGCCATCAGTGGAACCGGACTAGACACCGGGGAGCTGTTTTTT
CAISGTGLDTGELFF
>TRBV30|NA|TRBJ1-2|TRBD1
TGTGCCTGGAGTCTTGACAGGGGGTCATATGGCTACACCTTC
CAWSLDRGSYGYTF
>TRBV27|NA|TRBJ2-1|TRBD1
TGTGCCAGCAGTATAGGACAGGGCTCCTACAATGAGCAGTTCTTC
CASSIGQGSYNEQFF
>TRBV6-5|NA|TRBJ2-7|TRBD1
TGTGCCAGCAGTTACGGGACAGGGGAATACGAGCAGTACTTC
CASSYGTGEYEQYF
>TRBV6-5|few|TRBJ2-7|TRBD2
TGTGCCAGCACCAAACTAGCGGGAAACTACGAGCAGTACTTC
CASTKLAGNYEQYF
>TRBV6-5|NA|TRBJ1-4|TRBD1
TGTGCCAGCAGTTATAGTTTCGGACAGGGTGATGAAAAACTGTTTTTT
CASSYSFGQGDEKLFF
>TRBV6-5|NA|TRBJ2-7|TRBD1
TGTGCCAGCAACCAAATACAGGGGACCTACGAGCAGTACTTC
CASNQIQGTYEQYF